This T cell receptor beta chain was identified during a study of cytomegalovirus exposure and HLA in healthy donors. Researchers ran the PCR with 60 Vbeta and 13 Jbeta primers. TCRdb's table, derived via immunoSEQ multiplex PCR, lists solely in-frame clones and lacks some. The sample includes 200,000 or so clones, approximately 84% of them seen just once. Only one count was recorded for this clone. The ends lost 1 base at V and 3 bases at J; junction bases unmatched: 8. Germline CDR1 reads SGHTA; CDR2 reads FQGNSA. The CDR3 loop spans 17 amino acids. The sequence came from a young woman in good health and CMV-seropositive. Sequenced sample: PBMCs. The chain uses TRBV7-2 and TRBJ2-1; 8 positions match TRBD2. As DNA, the CDR3 is TGTGCCAGCAGCTTAGGGGTTGCGGGGGGTCTCTACAATGAGCAGTTCTTC. Its translation is CASSLGVAGGLYNEQFF.